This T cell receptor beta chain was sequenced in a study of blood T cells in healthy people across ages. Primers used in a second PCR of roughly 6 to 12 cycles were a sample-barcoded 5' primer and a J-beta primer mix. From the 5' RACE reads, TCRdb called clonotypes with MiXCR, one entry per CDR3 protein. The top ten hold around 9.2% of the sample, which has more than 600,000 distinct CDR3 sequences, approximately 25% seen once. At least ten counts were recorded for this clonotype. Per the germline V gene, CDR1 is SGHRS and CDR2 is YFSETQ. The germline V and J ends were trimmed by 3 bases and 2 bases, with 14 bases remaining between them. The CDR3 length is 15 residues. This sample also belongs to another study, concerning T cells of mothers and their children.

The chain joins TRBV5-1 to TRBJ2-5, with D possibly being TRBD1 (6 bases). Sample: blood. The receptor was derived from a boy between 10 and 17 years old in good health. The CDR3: CASSSAQGPQETQYF. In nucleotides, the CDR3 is TGCGCCAGCAGCTCGGCGCAGGGGCCGCAAGAGACCCAGTACTTC.